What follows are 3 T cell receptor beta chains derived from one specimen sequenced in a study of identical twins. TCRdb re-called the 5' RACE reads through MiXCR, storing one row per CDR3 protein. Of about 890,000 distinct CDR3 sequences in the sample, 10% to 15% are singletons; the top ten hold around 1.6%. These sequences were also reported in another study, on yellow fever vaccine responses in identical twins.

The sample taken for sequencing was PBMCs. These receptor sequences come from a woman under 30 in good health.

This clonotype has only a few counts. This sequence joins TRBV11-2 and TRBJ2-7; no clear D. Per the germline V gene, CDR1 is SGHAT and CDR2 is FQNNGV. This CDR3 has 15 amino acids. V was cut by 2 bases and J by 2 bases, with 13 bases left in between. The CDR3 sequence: CASSLSEGIPYEQYV. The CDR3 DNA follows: TGTGCCAGCAGCTTATCAGAAGGTATTCCCTACGAGCAGTACGTC.

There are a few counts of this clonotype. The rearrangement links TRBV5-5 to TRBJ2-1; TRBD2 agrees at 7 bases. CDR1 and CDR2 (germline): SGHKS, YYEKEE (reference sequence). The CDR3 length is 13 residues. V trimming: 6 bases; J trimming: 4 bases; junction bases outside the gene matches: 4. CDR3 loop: CASKGGPYNEQFF. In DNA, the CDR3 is TGTGCCAGCAAGGGAGGGCCTTACAATGAGCAGTTCTTC.

The CDR3 is CATRTGLWTGELFF. The CDR3 DNA reads TGTGCCACCAGAACAGGGTTGTGGACCGGGGAGCTGTTTTTT. J is TRBJ2-2 and V is TRBV15; tentatively, D is TRBD1 (6 bases). V lost 6 bases, J lost 5 bases, and 13 bases lay in between. This CDR3 comprises 14 residues. In germline, CDR1 is LNHNV, CDR2 YYDKDF (reference sequence).